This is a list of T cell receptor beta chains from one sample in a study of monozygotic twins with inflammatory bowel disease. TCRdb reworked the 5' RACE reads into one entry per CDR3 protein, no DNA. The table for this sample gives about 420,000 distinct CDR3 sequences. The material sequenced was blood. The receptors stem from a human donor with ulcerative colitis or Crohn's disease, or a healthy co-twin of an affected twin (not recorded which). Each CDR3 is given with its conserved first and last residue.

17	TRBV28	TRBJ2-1	CASSTIGGRLYYNEQFF
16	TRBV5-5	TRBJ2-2	CASSPGLAGGTGELFF
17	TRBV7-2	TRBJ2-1	CASSLGLAGRGGNEQFF
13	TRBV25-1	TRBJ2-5	CASSRQGIGTQYF
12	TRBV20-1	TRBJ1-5	CSAVDRGQPQHF
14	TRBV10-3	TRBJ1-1	CAISVTRGDTEAFF
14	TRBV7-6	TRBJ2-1	CASSLALAGNEQFF
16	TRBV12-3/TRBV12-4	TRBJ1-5	CASSFGGSRGNQPQHF
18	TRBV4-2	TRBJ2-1	CASSQEVPGLAGGGEQFF
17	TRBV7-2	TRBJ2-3	CASSPRVGSPSMNTQYF
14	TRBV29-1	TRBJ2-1	CSVVRESSYNEQFF
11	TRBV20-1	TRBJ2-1	CSASGMDEQFF
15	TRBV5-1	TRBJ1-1	CASSLTRDKNTEAFF
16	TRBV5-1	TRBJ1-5	CASSFPYRGTDQPQHF
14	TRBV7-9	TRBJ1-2	CASRTGDRETGYTF
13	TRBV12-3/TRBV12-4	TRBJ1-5	CASSFGSRQPQHF
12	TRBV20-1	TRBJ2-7	CSGGRGTYEQYF
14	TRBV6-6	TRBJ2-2	CASERSRGTGELFF
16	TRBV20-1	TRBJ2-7	CSARPGDYQTSYEQYF
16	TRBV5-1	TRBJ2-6	CASSEGGIRGANVLTF
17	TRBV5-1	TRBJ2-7	CASSLRPADFEAYEQYF
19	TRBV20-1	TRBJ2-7	CSARGGGLAARGPLNEQYF
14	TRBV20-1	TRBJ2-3	CSARPTGLTDTQYF
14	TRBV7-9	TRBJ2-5	CASSRGTFEETQYF
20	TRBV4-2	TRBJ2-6	CASSQWASGTGGSGANVLTF
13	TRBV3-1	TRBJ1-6	CASSPRRNSPLHF
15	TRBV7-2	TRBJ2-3	CASSLVGAAGDTQYF
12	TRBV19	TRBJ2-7	CASSIGASEQYF
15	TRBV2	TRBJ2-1	CASSEGQATYNEQFF
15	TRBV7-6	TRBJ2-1	CASSLEVGLRNEQFF
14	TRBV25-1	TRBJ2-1	CASTTGQGYNEQFF
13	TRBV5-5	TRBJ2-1	CASSREAYGEQFF
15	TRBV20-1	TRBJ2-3	CSARKPSGSADTQYF
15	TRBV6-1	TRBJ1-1	CASSDFPSGTNKAFF
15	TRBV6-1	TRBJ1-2	CASSQGLEVKYGYTF
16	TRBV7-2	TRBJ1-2	CASSSELLDRVNGYTF
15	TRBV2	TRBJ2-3	CASSVDRANTDTQYF
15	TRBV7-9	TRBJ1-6	CASSFPGRSNSPLHF
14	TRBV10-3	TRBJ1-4	CAISRDATNEKLFF
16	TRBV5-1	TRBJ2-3	CASSLRLGLSTDTQYF
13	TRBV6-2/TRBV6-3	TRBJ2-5	CASRKVRAGTQYF
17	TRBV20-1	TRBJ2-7	CSARDPVPQGGPYEQYF
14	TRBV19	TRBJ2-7	CASKGLGDSYEQYF
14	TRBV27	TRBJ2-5	CASSSPGTKETQYF
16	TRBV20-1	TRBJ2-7	CSAFSGTSGRSYEQYF
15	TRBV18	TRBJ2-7	CASSSGGQKGNEQYF
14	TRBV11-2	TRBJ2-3	CASSLTHSTDTQYF
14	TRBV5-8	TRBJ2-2	CASSFIQITGELFF
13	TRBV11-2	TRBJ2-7	CASGGLVLDEQYF
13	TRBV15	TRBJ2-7	CATSRGLVYEQYF
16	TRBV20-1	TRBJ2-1	CSARDPPGSSYNEQFF
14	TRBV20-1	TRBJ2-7	CSAAPDGISYEQYF
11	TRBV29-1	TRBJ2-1	CSVEGREGQFF